One and the same sample provided the 25 T cell receptor beta chains below, sequenced in a study of T cell changes during pregnancy in multiple sclerosis. The method was immunoSEQ multiplex PCR; TCRdb's version includes in-frame clones alone and lacks a portion of them. In the table there are some 60,000 clones, 90% to 95% of which are singletons. The sequenced sample was peripheral blood, obtained before pregnancy. The receptors stem from a female donor with multiple sclerosis, enrolled in a pregnancy study.

This chain uses TRBV5-4 with TRBJ1-2, with a possible D match to TRBD1 (5 bases). The CDR3 is 15 amino acids. CDR1 is SGHNT and CDR2 is YYREEE in the germline V gene (reference sequence). V dropped 0 bases and J dropped 5 bases, with 14 bases sitting between them. CDR3 DNA sequence: TGTGCCAGCAGCTTGGGGGGGGAGGGCCTTTATGGCTACACCTTC. It is translated as CASSLGGEGLYGYTF. Full variable domain (outside the CDR3, taken from reference TRBV5-4 and TRBJ1-2): ETGVTQSPTHLIKTRGQQVTLRCSSQSGHNTVSWYQQALGQGPQFIFQYYREEENGRGNFPPRFSGLQFPNYSSELNVNALELDDSALYLCASSLGGEGLYGYTFGSGTRLTVV.

The chain couples TRBV6-6 to TRBJ1-6; 9 bases line up with TRBD1. Germline values: CDR1 MNHNY, CDR2 SVGAGI (reference sequence). The J segment lost 6 bases and the V segment lost 7 bases, leaving 4 bases of the junction unmatched. This CDR3 contains 14 residues. In DNA form, the CDR3 reads TGTGCCAGCACCCTACAGGGGGCTAATTCACCCCTCCACTTT. This codes for CASTLQGANSPLHF.

The V gene is TRBV19, the J gene TRBJ2-7; perhaps TRBD2 as D (5 bases). This CDR3 comprises 15 residues. The germline gives CDR1 LNHDA, CDR2 SQIVND (reference sequence). Deletions cut 6 bases from V and 0 bases from J, with 15 bases between. CDR3 loop: CASRPQAGGSYEQYF. In nucleotides, the CDR3 is TGTGCCAGTAGACCCCAAGCCGGAGGCTCCTACGAGCAGTACTTC.

The CDR3, as DNA: TGTGCCATCAGTGAACAGGGACGGAACACTGAAGCTTTCTTT. This gives the protein CAISEQGRNTEAFF. The genes are TRBV10-3 and TRBJ1-1, with a possible D match to TRBD1 (6 bases). This CDR3 spans 14 amino acids. The germline V gene has CDR1 ENHRY and CDR2 SYGVKD. The germline V and J ends were trimmed by 3 bases and 1 base, with 9 bases remaining between them.

This chain links TRBV7-9 with TRBJ1-1; 11 nucleotides line up with TRBD1. Germline CDR1 SEHNR, CDR2 FQNEAQ (reference sequence). The V segment lost 3 bases and the J segment 7 bases; nucleotides outside the gene matches: 10. The CDR3 spans 16 residues. DNA of the CDR3: TGTGCCAGCAGCTTGGGTGGGGACAGGGGGTCTATTGAAGCTTTCTTT. Its translation is CASSLGGDRGSIEAFF.

V and J are TRBV19 and TRBJ1-2; the D is unclear. V was pared by 7 bases and J by 4 bases, with 7 bases between. The CDR3 runs 11 residues. Germline V lookup: CDR1 LNHDA, CDR2 SQIVND (reference sequence). CDR3 DNA sequence: TGTGCCAGTAAAGAGTTCTATGGCTACACCTTC. This sequence encodes CASKEFYGYTF.

The gene calls are TRBV9 and TRBJ2-7; 12 positions match TRBD1. V shed 3 bases, J shed 5 bases, and the junction held 3 bases outside the gene matches. The CDR3 spans 14 residues. CDR1 is SGDLS, CDR2 YYNGEE, per germline. CDR3 sequence: CASSAGTGGNEQYF. In DNA form, the CDR3 reads TGTGCCAGCAGCGCCGGGACAGGGGGCAACGAGCAGTACTTC.

The rearrangement links TRBV6-6 to TRBJ1-2, with 7 bases lining up with TRBD1. Germline trimming cut 5 bases from V and 4 bases from J; bases unmatched to any gene: 7. From germline, CDR1 is MNHNY and CDR2 SVGAGI (reference sequence). This CDR3 has 14 residues. Written as DNA, the CDR3 is TGTGCCAGCAGTCTAGACAGGGTTGGCTATGGCTACACCTTC. This codes for CASSLDRVGYGYTF.

CDR3: CASSTKTGGRQPQHF. CDR3 nucleotides: TGTGCCAGCAGCACAAAGACAGGGGGCAGACAGCCCCAGCATTTT. The chain is built from TRBV7-2 and TRBJ1-5, with TRBD1 identical over 10 bases. Trimming at V came to 5 bases and at J to 7 bases, leaving 8 bases not matched to a gene. There are 15 residues in the CDR3. Germline V gene sequence: CDR1 SGHTA, CDR2 FQGNSA.

This chain links TRBV9 with TRBJ1-5, with D unresolved. With 0 bases removed from V and 8 bases from J, the gap between germline ends came to 15 bases. The CDR3 length is 15 residues. CDR1 is SGDLS and CDR2 is YYNGEE in the germline V gene. This CDR3 is CASSVGGGKTEPQHF. As DNA, the CDR3 is TGTGCCAGCAGCGTAGGGGGAGGGAAGACGGAGCCCCAGCATTTT.

The chain links TRBV4-3 to TRBJ2-1, with TRBD2 matching 7 bases. Per the germline V gene, CDR1 is LGHNA and CDR2 is YSLEER. CDR3 length equals 16 residues. The ends lost 0 bases at V and 2 bases at J; junction bases unmatched: 4. Written as DNA, the CDR3 is TGCGCCAGCAGCCAAGACCTAGCGGTAACCTACAATGAGCAGTTCTTC. Residues: CASSQDLAVTYNEQFF.

The genes are TRBV7-2 and TRBJ2-5, with 14 positions matching TRBD2. V dropped 5 bases and J dropped 4; count of bases not matched to a gene: 9. Germline assignment: CDR1 SGHTA and CDR2 FQGNSA. This CDR3 has 17 amino acids. Here the CDR3 reads CASSRSGLAGGGETQYF. CDR3 nucleotides: TGTGCCAGCAGCCGATCCGGACTAGCGGGGGGCGGAGAGACCCAGTACTTC. Looking up the rest from reference TRBV7-2 and TRBJ2-5 gives the full variable domain: GAGVSQSPSNKVTEKGKDVELRCDPISGHTALYWYRQSLGQGLEFLIYFQGNSAPDKSGLPSDRFSAERTGGSVSTLTIQRTQQEDSAVYLCASSRSGLAGGGETQYFGPGTRLLVL.

The chain has TRBV6-5 and TRBJ2-3, with D unresolved. Germline CDR1 is MNHEY and CDR2 is SVGAGI. This CDR3 spans 15 amino acids. V was trimmed by 2 bases and J by 4 bases, leaving 13 bases between them. The CDR3 nucleotides are TGTGCCAGCAGTTACCGGGTGTCAGAATCAGATACGCAGTATTTT. Its protein product is CASSYRVSESDTQYF.

The chain combines TRBV9 with TRBJ2-3, with TRBD2 identical over 7 bases. V trimming: 5 bases; J trimming: 2 bases; junction bases outside the gene matches: 5. The CDR3 loop spans 14 amino acids. CDR1 is SGDLS, CDR2 YYNGEE, per germline. The CDR3 protein is CASRPGTNTDTQYF. The CDR3 DNA is TGTGCCAGCAGACCCGGGACTAACACAGATACGCAGTATTTT.

V gene TRBV25-1 combines with J gene TRBJ1-2; 10 bases map to TRBD1. The CDR3 length is 15 residues. With 5 bases clipped from V and 0 bases from J, the junction kept 3 bases outside the gene matches. Germline V gene lookup returns CDR1 MGHDK and CDR2 SYGVNS. Here the CDR3 DNA reads TGTGCCAGCAGTAGACAGGGGGCTACTAACTATGGCTACACCTTC. Translated, it gives CASSRQGATNYGYTF.

The chain carries TRBV6-6 and TRBJ2-7, with TRBD1 as a possible D gene (6 bases). Germline V gives CDR1 MNHNY, CDR2 SVGAGI (reference sequence). This CDR3 comprises 11 residues. Trimming removed 2 bases at V and 7 bases at J, with 6 bases between. The CDR3 protein is CASSYTGEQYF. DNA for the CDR3: TGTGCCAGCAGTTACACAGGGGAGCAGTACTTC.

Only a few counts were recorded for this clone. This chain's CDR3 is CASSSGGGQDTQYF. The CDR3 DNA sequence: TGTGCCAGCAGTAGCGGGGGGGGACAGGATACGCAGTATTTT. The chain joins TRBV6-4 to TRBJ2-3, with TRBD2 identical over 10 bases. This CDR3 is built from 14 residues. Germline V CDR1 and CDR2: MRHNA, SNTAGT. The trim removed 5 bases at V and 6 bases at J, leaving 5 bases unmatched.

This chain uses TRBV29-1 with TRBJ1-1; TRBD1 matches at 7 bases. The length of the CDR3 is 12 residues. V trimming: 4 bases; J trimming: 10 bases; junction bases outside the gene matches: 9. CDR1 SQVTM and CDR2 ANQGSEA come from the germline V gene. The CDR3 nucleotides are TGCAGCGTTGGAGCATCGCAGGGGGGAGCTTTCTTT. Its protein is CSVGASQGGAFF.

This clone was observed a single time. The chain uses TRBV4-3 and TRBJ2-5; D call uncertain. V lost 0 bases and J lost 5, with 7 bases in between. This CDR3 comprises 13 residues. Germline V gene sequence: CDR1 LGHNA, CDR2 YSLEER. The CDR3 coding sequence is TGCGCCAGCAGCCAAGATCGGCGGGAGACCCAGTACTTC. Translation gives CASSQDRRETQYF.

The genes are TRBV6-4 and TRBJ2-5; maybe TRBD1 (5 bases). CDR1 and CDR2 (germline): MRHNA, SNTAGT. The CDR3 is 13 amino acids. V gave up 5 bases and J gave up 1 base, with 8 bases separating them. The CDR3 reads CASSSTVQETQYF. CDR3 sequence (DNA): TGTGCCAGCAGTTCGACAGTCCAAGAGACCCAGTACTTC.

This chain joins TRBV6-5 and TRBJ1-5, with D unresolved. The V and J ends lost 6 bases and 4 bases respectively, with 10 bases between them. This CDR3 is 13 amino acids long. Germline CDR1 and CDR2: MNHEY and SVGAGI. The CDR3 reads CASRAYFNQPQHF. In DNA, the CDR3 is TGTGCCAGCAGGGCATATTTTAATCAGCCCCAGCATTTT.

The rearrangement uses TRBV10-2 and TRBJ2-1; 8 bases map to TRBD2. Germline assignment: CDR1 WSHSY and CDR2 SAAADI. V was clipped by 2 bases and J by 6 bases; unmatched bases: 0. The CDR3 has 13 amino acids. CDR3 region: CASSETSGNEQFF. DNA for the CDR3: TGCGCCAGCAGTGAGACTAGCGGCAATGAGCAGTTCTTC.

The rearrangement links TRBV7-9 to TRBJ2-3, with 7 bases fitting TRBD2. V lost 4 bases, J lost 1 base, and 14 bases stayed unmatched. This CDR3 has 18 residues. Germline V gene lookup returns CDR1 SEHNR and CDR2 FQNEAQ (reference sequence). The CDR3 loop reads CASSSYSFGAGRTDTQYF. CDR3 sequence (DNA): TGTGCCAGCAGCTCTTACTCCTTTGGAGCGGGGCGCACAGATACGCAGTATTTT.

The chain carries TRBV11-3 and TRBJ2-5; perhaps TRBD2 as D (7 bases). Per the germline V gene, CDR1 is SGHNT and CDR2 is YENEEA. V lost 1 base, J lost 5 bases, and 14 bases lay in between. The CDR3 consists of 15 residues. Written as DNA, the CDR3 is TGTGCCAGCAGCTTAGCTCGGGGGGCCGGGGAGACCCAGTACTTC. This encodes CASSLARGAGETQYF.

This sequence joins TRBV6-5 and TRBJ2-1; tentatively, D is TRBD1 (6 bases). Trimming shortened V by 7 bases and J by 0 bases, and 13 bases separated the two germline ends. From germline, CDR1 is MNHEY and CDR2 SVGAGI. The CDR3 contains 15 residues. CDR3 nucleotides: TGTGCCAGCACCGTCGACAGGAGCTCCTACAATGAGCAGTTCTTC. Amino acid sequence: CASTVDRSSYNEQFF.